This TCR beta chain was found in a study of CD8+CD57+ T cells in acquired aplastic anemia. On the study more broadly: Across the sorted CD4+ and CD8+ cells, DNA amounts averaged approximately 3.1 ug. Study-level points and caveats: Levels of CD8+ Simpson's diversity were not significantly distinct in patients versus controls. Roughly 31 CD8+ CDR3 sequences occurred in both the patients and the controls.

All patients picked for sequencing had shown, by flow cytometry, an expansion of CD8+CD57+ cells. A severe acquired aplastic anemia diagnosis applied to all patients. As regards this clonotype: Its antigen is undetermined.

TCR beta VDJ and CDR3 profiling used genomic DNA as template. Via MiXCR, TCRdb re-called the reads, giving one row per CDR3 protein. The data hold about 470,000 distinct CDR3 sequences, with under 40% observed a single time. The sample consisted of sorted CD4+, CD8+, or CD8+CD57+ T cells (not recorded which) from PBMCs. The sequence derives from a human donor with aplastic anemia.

In nucleotides, the CDR3 is TGTGCCAGTAGTGCCCCAGGCAGGGTGGTCGGGGAGCTGTTTTTT. Translating gives CASSAPGRVVGELFF. This chain connects TRBV19 to TRBJ2-2, with D perhaps TRBD1 (5 bases). The CDR3 runs 15 residues. V lost 5 bases and J lost 7, with 17 bases in between. Germline assignment: CDR1 LNHDA and CDR2 SQIVND (reference sequence). The full variable domain, with the rest looked up from reference TRBV19 and TRBJ2-2, is DGGITQSPKYLFRKEGQNVTLSCEQNLNHDAMYWYRQDPGQGLRLIYYSQIVNDFQKGDIAEGYSVSREKKESFPLTVTSAQKNPTAFYLCASSAPGRVVGELFFGEGSRLTVL.